The next 17 T cell receptor beta chains were all read from a single sample in a study of blood T cell repertoires in COVID-19 (dated by TCRdb to 2020 to 2021). Receptor libraries were prepared by the immunoSEQ multiplex PCR assay. The table was pulled from immuneACCESS by TCRdb, which kept in-frame rearrangements only. Such tables lose some clones; where checked, under half of the loss comes from unresolved V genes, and the rest has no known cause. The sample table shows under 200,000 clones, and around nine tenths are seen once. The leading ten clones occupy 0.58% of the sample. Sequenced material: peripheral blood. These receptors all stem from a man in his 60s with COVID-19, enrolled during active disease.

The V and J genes are TRBV28 and TRBJ2-7; 7 bases align to TRBD2. Trimming removed 7 bases from V and 3 bases from J; junction bases left unmatched: 15. This CDR3 has 16 amino acids. Germline assignment: CDR1 MDHEN and CDR2 SYDVKM. This CDR3 is CASTFTKTTSLYEQYF. CDR3 coding DNA: TGTGCCAGCACCTTCACGAAGACGACTAGCCTCTACGAGCAGTACTTC. Drawing the rest from reference TRBV28 and TRBJ2-7, the complete variable domain is DVKVTQSSRYLVKRTGEKVFLECVQDMDHENMFWYRQDPGLGLRLIYFSYDVKMKEKGDIPEGYSVSREKKERFSLILESASTNQTSMYLCASTFTKTTSLYEQYFGPGTRLTVT.

This chain joins TRBV7-3 and TRBJ2-1; tentatively, D is TRBD2 (6 bases). The V and J ends lost 5 bases and 1 base respectively, with 15 bases between them. Germline CDR1 reads SGHTA; CDR2 reads FQGTGA. This CDR3 is 16 amino acids long. The CDR3 bases are TGTGCCAGCAGCGAAACCGGGGGTGGGTCCTACAATGAGCAGTTCTTC. It is translated as CASSETGGGSYNEQFF.

The rearrangement uses TRBV7-8 and TRBJ1-4, with D perhaps matching TRBD1 (5 bases). V was cut by 5 bases and J by 6 bases, with 19 bases left in between. The CDR3 extends over 16 amino acids. Germline V gene lookup returns CDR1 SGHVS and CDR2 FQNEAQ. Written as DNA, the CDR3 is TGTGCCAGCAGCCATCCCGGGGGAGGGGTGGATGAAAAACTGTTTTTT. Its protein is CASSHPGGGVDEKLFF.

V and J are TRBV12-3 or TRBV12-4 and TRBJ2-2, with D maybe TRBD1 (6 bases). This CDR3 region has 13 residues. The V and J ends lost 5 bases and 5 bases respectively, with 9 bases between them. The CDR3 DNA reads as TGTGCCAGCAGTGACAGGTTTACCGGGGAGCTGTTTTTT. Residues: CASSDRFTGELFF.

This clone was detected only once. The gene calls are TRBV19 and TRBJ1-5; 7 bases match TRBD1. CDR3 length equals 15 residues. After removal of 5 bases from V and 5 bases from J, the junction contained 9 bases not matched to a gene. The germline CDR1 and CDR2 sequences are LNHDA and SQIVND (reference sequence). The CDR3 protein is CASSALDRRDQPQHF. CDR3 nucleotide sequence: TGTGCCAGTAGTGCATTGGACAGGAGAGATCAGCCCCAGCATTTT.

V and J are TRBV7-3 and TRBJ2-5; D uncertain. The V and J ends lost 6 bases and 2 bases respectively, with 10 bases between them. CDR3 size: 13 residues. The germline V gene encodes CDR1 SGHTA and CDR2 FQGTGA. Here the CDR3 DNA reads TGTGCCAGCAGTTCTAACAGTCAAGAGACCCAGTACTTC. Translation: CASSSNSQETQYF.

This chain links TRBV10-3 with TRBJ1-5; 8 bases map to TRBD1. Germline lookup yields CDR1 ENHRY and CDR2 SYGVKD. V dropped 2 bases and J dropped 8; count of bases not matched to a gene: 5. The CDR3 loop spans 14 amino acids. The CDR3 region is CAISERQGLEPQHF. The CDR3 DNA sequence: TGTGCCATCAGTGAGCGACAGGGGTTGGAGCCCCAGCATTTT.

This chain joins TRBV29-1 and TRBJ2-1; 8 bases line up with TRBD1. J lost 5 bases, V lost 3 bases, and 3 bases had no gene match. The CDR3 consists of 13 residues. Germline V gene sequence: CDR1 SQVTM, CDR2 ANQGSEA. In nucleotides, the CDR3 is TGCAGCGTTGATCGACAGGGGAACAATGAGCAGTTCTTC. Its translation is CSVDRQGNNEQFF.

CDR3 in amino acids: CASSKQLGPGDNEQFF. The CDR3 bases are TGTGCCAGCAGCAAGCAGTTAGGACCCGGGGACAATGAGCAGTTCTTC. J is TRBJ2-1 and V is TRBV21-1; the D segment call TRBD2 is taken from the table without a DNA check. TRBV21-1 is given as a pseudogene. The CDR3 runs 16 residues.

The J gene is TRBJ1-2, the V gene TRBV5-8; the D is unclear. The length of the CDR3 is 14 residues. In germline, CDR1 is SGHTS, CDR2 YDEGEE. Trimming pared 2 bases from V and 6 bases from J, leaving 14 bases between. The CDR3 loop reads CASSLSVDINGYTF. CDR3 DNA: TGTGCCAGCAGCTTATCGGTAGACATTAATGGCTACACCTTC. Using reference TRBV5-8 and TRBJ1-2 for the parts outside the CDR3, the full variable domain is EAGVTQSPTHLIKTRGQQATLRCSPISGHTSVYWYQQALGLGLQFLLWYDEGEERNRGNFPPRFSGRQFPNYSSELNVNALELEDSALYLCASSLSVDINGYTFGSGTRLTVV.

The V and J genes are TRBV11-2 and TRBJ1-2; D ambiguous. The V gene's germline CDR1 is SGHAT and CDR2 FQNNGV. Trimming stripped 5 bases from V and 6 bases from J, with 19 bases between. The CDR3 has 15 amino acids. CDR3 DNA sequence: TGTGCCAGCAGCCCCAACCCCACATGGGCACATGGCTACACCTTC. Translated, it gives CASSPNPTWAHGYTF.

The chain links TRBV6-5 to TRBJ1-1; tentatively, D is TRBD1 (5 bases). The CDR3 contains 13 residues. CDR1 is MNHEY and CDR2 is SVGAGI in the germline V gene. The V end lost 6 bases, the J end lost 5 bases, and 13 bases lay between the germline ends. CDR3 in amino acids: CASRPGVRTEAFF. The CDR3 DNA is TGTGCCAGCAGGCCGGGGGTTCGGACTGAAGCTTTCTTT.

V gene TRBV4-2 combines with J gene TRBJ1-3, with D possibly being TRBD1 (5 bases). With 5 bases removed from V and 0 bases from J, the gap between germline ends came to 8 bases. This CDR3 has 14 amino acids. CDR1 LGHNA and CDR2 YNFKEQ come from the germline V gene. The CDR3 sequence is CASSDDSSGNTIYF. For the CDR3, the DNA is TGTGCCAGCAGCGACGACAGCTCTGGAAACACCATATATTTT.

In its sample, this clone was seen once. The V and J genes are TRBV27 and TRBJ1-5; TRBD1 agrees at 10 bases. CDR3 length: 17 residues. V lost 7 bases, J lost 2 bases, and 11 bases stayed unmatched. Looked up from germline, CDR1 is MNHEY and CDR2 is SMNVEV (reference sequence). CDR3 in DNA: TGTGCCAGCAAAAGGGGACAGGGGACTTCGGGCAATCAGCCCCAGCATTTT. Translating it yields CASKRGQGTSGNQPQHF.

The V call is TRBV6-2 or TRBV6-3, the J call TRBJ2-5, with TRBD2 as a possible D gene (6 bases). V shed 3 bases and J shed 2 bases, with 10 bases lying between them. The CDR3 runs 14 residues. CDR1 is MNHEY, CDR2 SVGEGT, per germline. CDR3 sequence reads: CASSYWGEQETQYF. The CDR3, as DNA: TGTGCCAGCAGTTATTGGGGGGAACAAGAGACCCAGTACTTC.

The genes are TRBV24-1 and TRBJ2-5; 9 bases are a match to TRBD1. Trimming at V came to 9 bases and at J to 2 bases, leaving 0 bases not matched to a gene. There are 12 residues in the CDR3. Per the germline V gene, CDR1 is KGHDR and CDR2 is SFDVKD. CDR3 sequence reads: CATGTGQETQYF. DNA of the CDR3: TGTGCCACCGGGACAGGGCAAGAGACCCAGTACTTC.

The chain links TRBV7-2 to TRBJ2-7, with 10 positions matching TRBD1. The CDR3 is 15 residues long. Germline V gene sequence: CDR1 SGHTA, CDR2 FQGNSA. J gave up 5 bases and V 3 bases, and 7 bases lay outside the gene matches. CDR3 DNA: TGTGCCAGCAGCTTGCGGGACAGGGGTACCAACGAGCAGTACTTC. It specifies CASSLRDRGTNEQYF.